These T cell receptor beta chains were read from a single sample in a study of cytomegalovirus exposure and HLA in healthy donors. TCRdb's table, derived via immunoSEQ multiplex PCR, lists solely in-frame clones and lacks some. The repertoire includes some 170,000 clones, around 82% of them detected once, and 9.5% to 13% sits in the top ten. Material for sequencing was PBMCs. Receptors originate from a man aged 25-40 years in good health and CMV-seropositive. CDR3s include the opening cysteine and the closing phenylalanine or tryptophan. Each record gives: V gene, CDR3 protein.

V gene: TRBV7-6; CDR3 protein: CASTSGEGRIYNEQFF
V gene: TRBV15; CDR3 protein: CATSRDLSGGQPQHF
V gene: TRBV6-4; CDR3 protein: CASSPTSGGADTQYF
V gene: TRBV5-1; CDR3 protein: CASSTGTGASYEQYF
V gene: TRBV5-1; CDR3 protein: CASSPGRNLGYNEQFF
V gene: TRBV5-1; CDR3 protein: CASSLGPGSDEQYF
V gene: TRBV11-2; CDR3 protein: CASSQISFMAGEQYF
V gene: TRBV6-5; CDR3 protein: CASRGTGTEKLFF
V gene: TRBV25-1; CDR3 protein: CATGTGHGYTF
V gene: TRBV15; CDR3 protein: CATGRDRGVGNIQYF
V gene: TRBV2; CDR3 protein: CASSELGGATNYEQYF
V gene: TRBV28; CDR3 protein: CASGQPNEKLFF
V gene: TRBV27; CDR3 protein: CASRRRQGAAGELFF
V gene: TRBV30; CDR3 protein: CAGQGYTEAFF
V gene: TRBV28; CDR3 protein: CASSPELQGASTDTQYF
V gene: TRBV25-1; CDR3 protein: CAIGQTNTGELFF